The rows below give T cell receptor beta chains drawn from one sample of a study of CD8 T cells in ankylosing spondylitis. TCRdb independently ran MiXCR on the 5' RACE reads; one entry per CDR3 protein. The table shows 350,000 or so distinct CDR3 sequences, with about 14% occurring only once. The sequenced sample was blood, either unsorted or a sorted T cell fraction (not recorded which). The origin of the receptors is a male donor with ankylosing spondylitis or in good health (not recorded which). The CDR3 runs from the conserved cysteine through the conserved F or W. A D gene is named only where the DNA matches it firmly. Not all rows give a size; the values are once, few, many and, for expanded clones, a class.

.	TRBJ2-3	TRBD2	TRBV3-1	CASRRTSGGQDTQYF	TGTGCCAGCAGACGGACTAGCGGGGGTCAGGATACGCAGTATTTT
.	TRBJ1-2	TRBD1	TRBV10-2	CASTWGGGGDGYTF	TGCGCCAGCACCTGGGGAGGGGGCGGAGATGGCTACACCTTC
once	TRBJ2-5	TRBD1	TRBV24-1	CATSDPGTGQETQYF	TGTGCCACCAGTGATCCCGGGACAGGACAAGAGACCCAGTACTTC
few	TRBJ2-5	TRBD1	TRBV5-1	CASSPGTDQETQYF	TGCGCCAGCAGCCCGGGGACAGATCAAGAGACCCAGTACTTC
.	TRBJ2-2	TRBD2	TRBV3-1	CASSPPLAGSTGELFF	TGTGCCAGCAGCCCTCCTCTAGCGGGGAGCACCGGGGAGCTGTTTTTT
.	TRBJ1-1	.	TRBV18	CASSPPATGAEAFF	TGTGCCAGCTCACCACCGGCTACAGGCGCTGAAGCTTTCTTT
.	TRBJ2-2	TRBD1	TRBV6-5	CATWTGAGELFF	TGTGCCACCTGGACAGGGGCCGGGGAGCTGTTTTTT
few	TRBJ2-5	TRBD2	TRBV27	CASSSAGDSGWETQYF	TGTGCCAGCAGCTCGGCCGGGGATAGCGGGTGGGAGACCCAGTACTTC
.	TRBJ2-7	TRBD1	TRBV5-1	CASSIGQGTTYEQYF	TGCGCCAGCAGCATCGGACAGGGGACCACCTACGAGCAGTACTTC
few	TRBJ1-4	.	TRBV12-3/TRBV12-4	CASTIGRGEKLFF	TGTGCCAGCACTATCGGTCGGGGTGAAAAACTGTTTTTT
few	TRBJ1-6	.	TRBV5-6	CASSRSQRILDSPLHF	TGTGCCAGCAGCAGGAGTCAGAGGATTTTGGATTCACCCCTCCACTTT
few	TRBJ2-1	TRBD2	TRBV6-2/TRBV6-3	CASSERTSGNNEQFF	TGTGCCAGCAGTGAGCGGACTAGCGGAAACAATGAGCAGTTCTTC
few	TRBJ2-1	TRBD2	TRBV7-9	CASSTRLAGGGEQFF	TGTGCCAGCAGCACCCGCCTAGCGGGGGGAGGTGAGCAGTTCTTC
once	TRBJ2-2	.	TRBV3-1	CASCQGGGTGELFF	TGTGCCAGCTGCCAGGGGGGCGGCACCGGGGAGCTGTTTTTT
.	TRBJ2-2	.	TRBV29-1	CSVVRPPNTGELFF	TGCAGCGTTGTTCGGCCGCCTAACACCGGGGAGCTGTTTTTT
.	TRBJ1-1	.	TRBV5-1	CASSPGLPNTEAFF	TGCGCCAGCAGCCCCGGTCTGCCGAACACTGAAGCTTTCTTT
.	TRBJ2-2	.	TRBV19	CASSARPSAVGGELFF	TGTGCCAGTAGTGCTCGACCTTCAGCGGTGGGCGGGGAGCTGTTTTTT
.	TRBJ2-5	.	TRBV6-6	CASRGTGRETQYF	TGTGCCAGCAGGGGGACGGGAAGGGAGACCCAGTACTTC
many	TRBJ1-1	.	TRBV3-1	CASSPQFMNTEAFF	TGTGCCAGCAGCCCACAGTTCATGAACACTGAAGCTTTCTTT
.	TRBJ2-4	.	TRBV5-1	CASSLDHKNIQYF	TGCGCCAGCAGCTTGGATCACAAAAACATTCAGTACTTC
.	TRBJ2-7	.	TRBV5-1	CASSSLGGAERYEQYF	TGCGCCAGCAGCTCACTGGGCGGGGCAGAACGCTACGAGCAGTACTTC
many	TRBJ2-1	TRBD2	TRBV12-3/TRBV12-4	CASSPSGGYNEQFF	TGTGCCAGCAGTCCCTCGGGGGGTTACAATGAGCAGTTCTTC
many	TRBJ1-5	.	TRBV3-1	CASSRSGVPQPQHF	TGTGCCAGCAGCCGGAGCGGGGTCCCTCAGCCCCAGCATTTT
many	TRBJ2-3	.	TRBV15	CATSRDRRTDTQYF	TGTGCCACCAGCAGAGATAGACGCACAGATACGCAGTATTTT
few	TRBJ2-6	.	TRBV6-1	CASRLRTVSSGANVLTF	TGTGCCAGCCGGCTTAGGACAGTAAGCTCTGGGGCCAACGTCCTGACTTTC
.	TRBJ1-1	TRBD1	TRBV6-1	CASRTRDRAEAFF	TGTGCCAGCAGGACCCGGGACAGGGCTGAAGCTTTCTTT
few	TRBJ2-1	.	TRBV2	CASLRRARQFF	TGTGCCAGCCTCAGACGCGCGAGACAGTTCTTC